These T cell receptor beta chains were read from a single sample in a study of identifying expanded T cells in peripheral blood. Some clones are missing from TCRdb's copy, which holds only in-frame ones; the method was immunoSEQ multiplex PCR. The sample consists of nearly 60,000 clones, approximately 89% of them appearing once. Sequenced input: blood. The receptors here all came from a person between 18 and 75 years old in good health. CDR3s include the opening cysteine and the closing phenylalanine or tryptophan. Fields, in order: CDR3 length, J gene, V gene, D gene, clone size, CDR3 DNA, CDR3 protein. D genes are given only for firm matches. Clone size is shown for a subset of rows, as once, few, many or a class of expanded clone.

len: 16; j_gene: TRBJ2-5; v_gene: TRBV6-6; d_gene: TRBD2; abundance: NA; CDR3nt: TGTGCCAGCAGTTCCACTAAGGCGGGGGGCCAAGAGACCCAGTACTTC; CDR3aa: CASSSTKAGGQETQYF
len: 14; j_gene: TRBJ1-1; v_gene: TRBV6-5; d_gene: TRBD1; abundance: NA; CDR3nt: TGTGCCAGCAGGGGACAGGGGCTTTTCGCTGAAGCTTTCTTT; CDR3aa: CASRGQGLFAEAFF
len: 15; j_gene: TRBJ1-2; v_gene: TRBV6-4; d_gene: NA; abundance: NA; CDR3nt: TGTGCCAGCAGTGACGCCCGTGGACAGTACTATGGCTACACCTTC; CDR3aa: CASSDARGQYYGYTF
len: 14; j_gene: TRBJ2-3; v_gene: TRBV11-1; d_gene: NA; abundance: NA; CDR3nt: TGTGCCAGCAGCTTAGACCATAGCACAGATACGCAGTATTTT; CDR3aa: CASSLDHSTDTQYF
len: 13; j_gene: TRBJ1-1; v_gene: TRBV6-6; d_gene: NA; abundance: NA; CDR3nt: TGTGCCAGCAGTCCCCTTAGGGACACTGAAGCTTTCTTT; CDR3aa: CASSPLRDTEAFF
len: 17; j_gene: TRBJ2-3; v_gene: TRBV9; d_gene: NA; abundance: NA; CDR3nt: TGTGCCAGCAGCCCGTGGGGGGACTGGCGGGCCACAGATACGCAGTATTTT; CDR3aa: CASSPWGDWRATDTQYF
len: 13; j_gene: TRBJ2-7; v_gene: TRBV5-6; d_gene: NA; abundance: NA; CDR3nt: TGTGCCAGCAGCTTGGATTTAGCGCAGGAGCAGTACTTC; CDR3aa: CASSLDLAQEQYF
len: 13; j_gene: TRBJ1-1; v_gene: TRBV2; d_gene: TRBD1; abundance: NA; CDR3nt: TGTGCCAGCAGTGAAACAGGGACAGGGGGGGCTTTCTTT; CDR3aa: CASSETGTGGAFF
len: 16; j_gene: TRBJ1-1; v_gene: TRBV28; d_gene: NA; abundance: NA; CDR3nt: TGTGCCAGCAGTTCCATATCGGTCCTATGGGGGACTGAAGCTTTCTTT; CDR3aa: CASSSISVLWGTEAFF
len: 12; j_gene: TRBJ1-2; v_gene: TRBV28; d_gene: NA; abundance: NA; CDR3nt: TGTGCCAGCAGGTCCGGGAATGTTGGCTACACCTTC; CDR3aa: CASRSGNVGYTF
len: 15; j_gene: TRBJ2-2; v_gene: TRBV7-2; d_gene: TRBD1; abundance: NA; CDR3nt: TGTGCCAGCAGCTTCCGGGACAGAGACACCGGGGAGCTGTTTTTT; CDR3aa: CASSFRDRDTGELFF
len: 15; j_gene: TRBJ1-2; v_gene: TRBV4-2; d_gene: NA; abundance: once; CDR3nt: TGTGCCAGCAGCCAAGAAGCAACGACAGTGGATGGCTACACCTTC; CDR3aa: CASSQEATTVDGYTF
len: 15; j_gene: TRBJ1-2; v_gene: TRBV19; d_gene: NA; abundance: NA; CDR3nt: TGTGCCAGTAGTATAGATAATCTAAGATCTAATGGCTACACCTTC; CDR3aa: CASSIDNLRSNGYTF
len: 18; j_gene: TRBJ2-3; v_gene: TRBV7-6; d_gene: TRBD2; abundance: once; CDR3nt: TGTGCCAGCAGCCCATTCGGGCTCGCAGCGGGGGGCACAGATACGCAGTATTTT; CDR3aa: CASSPFGLAAGGTDTQYF
len: 18; j_gene: TRBJ1-1; v_gene: TRBV7-8; d_gene: NA; abundance: NA; CDR3nt: TGTGCCAGCAGCTTAGTTTTAGTCAGGGGTGTAGGGTACACTGAAGCTTTCTTT; CDR3aa: CASSLVLVRGVGYTEAFF
len: 13; j_gene: TRBJ2-3; v_gene: TRBV7-7; d_gene: NA; abundance: NA; CDR3nt: TGTGCTAGCAGCCGGGACTTTGCAGATACGCAGTATTTT; CDR3aa: CASSRDFADTQYF
len: 11; j_gene: TRBJ1-5; v_gene: TRBV21-1; d_gene: NA; abundance: few; CDR3nt: TGTGCCAGCAGGTGTAGCCAGCCCCAGCATTTT; CDR3aa: CASRCSQPQHF
len: 12; j_gene: TRBJ2-1; v_gene: TRBV28; d_gene: NA; abundance: NA; CDR3nt: TGTGCCAGCAGTACCCGGACCCGTGAGCAGTTCTTC; CDR3aa: CASSTRTREQFF
len: 15; j_gene: TRBJ2-2; v_gene: TRBV29-1; d_gene: NA; abundance: NA; CDR3nt: TGCAGCGTTGAACTGTGGGCCCCGAACACCGGGGAGCTGTTTTTT; CDR3aa: CSVELWAPNTGELFF
len: 13; j_gene: TRBJ1-3; v_gene: TRBV6-5; d_gene: NA; abundance: NA; CDR3nt: TGTGCCACAGGACAACTCTCTGGAAACACCATATATTTT; CDR3aa: CATGQLSGNTIYF
len: 14; j_gene: TRBJ2-3; v_gene: TRBV7-2; d_gene: NA; abundance: NA; CDR3nt: TGTGCCAGCAGCTTTCGGGGGCCCACAGATACGCAGTATTTT; CDR3aa: CASSFRGPTDTQYF
len: 14; j_gene: TRBJ1-1; v_gene: TRBV7-6; d_gene: NA; abundance: NA; CDR3nt: TGTGCCAGCAGCGGGGGACGGGGTAACACTGAAGCTTTCTTT; CDR3aa: CASSGGRGNTEAFF
len: 15; j_gene: TRBJ2-1; v_gene: TRBV7-3; d_gene: NA; abundance: NA; CDR3nt: TGTGCCAGCAGCCTCGAAAGGGGGAGGGCTGATGAGCAGTTCTTC; CDR3aa: CASSLERGRADEQFF
len: 15; j_gene: TRBJ2-3; v_gene: TRBV10-3; d_gene: TRBD2; abundance: once; CDR3nt: TGTGCCATCGCTTTGACTAGCGGGCGCACAGATACGCAGTATTTT; CDR3aa: CAIALTSGRTDTQYF
len: 14; j_gene: TRBJ2-5; v_gene: TRBV29-1; d_gene: NA; abundance: NA; CDR3nt: TGCAGCGTCAAATGGGTACCCATACAAGAGACCCAGTACTTC; CDR3aa: CSVKWVPIQETQYF
len: 14; j_gene: TRBJ1-5; v_gene: TRBV28; d_gene: TRBD1; abundance: NA; CDR3nt: TGTGCCAGCAGTTTAGGACAGGGCAATCAGCCCCAGCATTTT; CDR3aa: CASSLGQGNQPQHF